This T cell receptor beta chain was documented in a study of CD8+CD57+ T cells in acquired aplastic anemia (dated by TCRdb to 2016 to 2019). A note on the overall study: A mean of approximately 3 ug of DNA, ranging from roughly 0.18 to 30 ug, was extracted from sorted CD4+ and CD8+ cells. CD8+CD57+ expansion was defined as frequency above the mean frequency observed in healthy subjects.

Note on this clonotype: Its antigen remains undetermined. No much larger clone exists at a distance of one base, and base qualities are not known.

Genomic DNA was used as template for profiling of TCR beta VDJ combinations and CDR3 sequences. An Illumina HiSeq 2000 was the platform used for TCR repertoire sequencing. The authors' analysis ran thus. TRBV/TRBJ rearrangement plots, CDR3 size and DJ length profiles, and Simpson's diversity index were used to assess repertoires. Whichever DNA sequence was most abundant in the deep sequencing data was defined as the immunodominant clone. CDR3 amino acid sequences were checked for sharing across subjects and were also compared against the VDJdb database and published repertoires. TCRdb trimmed the raw reads at Q25, called clones with MiXCR and kept productive beta chains. Duplicate CDR3 protein sequences are folded into a single record with the most common DNA and genes. The V and J calls and clone size are TCRdb's, not the authors'. This sample is represented by about 190,000 distinct CDR3 sequences; more than 45% of them were singletons. The ten largest clones capture 9.7% of the sample.

General findings and caveats noted by the study authors: CD8+ Simpson's diversity did not differ significantly between patients and healthy controls (P=0.060). Although 25 to 30 CD8+ CDR3 sequences were shared by patients and controls, these sequences appeared highly expressed in patients and within the immunodominant clones of patients.

The CDR3 goes from the cysteine to the phenylalanine over 15 residues. The sequence is cut down to CDR3 DNA, 45 bases in frame from base 1. Deletion took 0 bases off V and 4 bases off J, with a span of 13 bases between the germline ends. Per the germline V gene, SGDLS is the CDR1 and YYNGEE is the CDR2. Patients chosen for sequencing had shown expansion of CD8+CD57+ cells by flow cytometry. Every patient had a diagnosis of severe acquired aplastic anemia based on International Study of Aplastic Anemia and Agranulocytosis and Camitta criteria. Patients had received no therapy at the time of blood sampling. The study deep-sequenced TCR repertoires of sorted CD4+ and CD8+ blood T cells from severe aplastic anemia patients and healthy subjects. Patients were enrolled under clinicaltrials.gov protocols 00001620, 01623167, 00001397, 00071045, 00081523 and 00961064 in the USA. Ficoll-Paque density gradient centrifugation was used to isolate peripheral blood mononuclear cells. Before DNA extraction, CD4+ and CD8+ T cells were sorted by FACS or by magnetic beads.

This receptor was identified in a human donor with aplastic anemia. The sequenced sample consisted of sorted CD4+, CD8+, or CD8+CD57+ T cells (not recorded which) from PBMCs. The sequence links TRBV9 to TRBJ1-1; the D gene lacks a confident call. The DNA reads TGTGCCAGCAGCGTAGCTCCTTTTGATGTCACTGAAGCTTTCTTT. Its translation reads: CASSVAPFDVTEAFF.